These 8 T cell receptor beta chains were sequenced from one sample in a study of a mutant IDH1 vaccine in newly diagnosed glioma. TCRdb's copy holds only in-frame clones and misses some; the assay was immunoSEQ multiplex PCR. The sample lists roughly 76,000 clones; 75% to 85% were seen once. What these receptors recognize is not known. Time point described: week 23, last vaccination. In the vaccine, a single dose held 300 ug of the mutant IDH1 20-mer peptide, along with topical imiquimod. The sample was PBMCs, taken from a glioma patient whose treatment included an IDH1 peptide vaccine. The receptor set was obtained from a young man with glioma. Some clones in this sample may be carry-over from other donors' samples.

V and J are TRBV2 and TRBJ2-2, with TRBD1 as a possible D gene (5 bases). The CDR3 covers 14 residues. Trimming took off 6 bases at V and 1 base at J, with 9 bases between the two ends. Germline CDR1 reads SNHLY; CDR2 reads FYNNEI. The CDR3 bases are TGTGCCAGCAGGCCTGGACAGAACACCGGGGAGCTGTTTTTT. Protein sequence: CASRPGQNTGELFF.

This clone was detected a few times. V gene TRBV5-8 combines with J gene TRBJ2-5; D uncertain. Germline V lookup: CDR1 SGHTS, CDR2 YDEGEE. V lost 4 bases and J lost 3, with 16 bases in between. The CDR3 is made up of 15 amino acids. As DNA, the CDR3 is TGTGCCAGCAGCCCCGGACGCAGAATTAAAGAGACCCAGTACTTC. It yields the protein CASSPGRRIKETQYF.

The genes are TRBV4-3 and TRBJ1-1; TRBD1 matches at 7 bases. This CDR3 comprises 15 residues. Germline V lookup: CDR1 LGHNA, CDR2 YSLEER. V lost 0 bases, J lost 4 bases, and 5 bases stayed unmatched. Written as DNA, the CDR3 is TGCGCCAGCAGCCAAGACCCACAGGGGCGCACTGAAGCTTTCTTT. Protein sequence: CASSQDPQGRTEAFF.

The V call is TRBV28, the J call TRBJ2-7, with no clear D. The V end was cut by 2 bases, the J end by 0 bases, with 29 bases between. Germline V CDR1 and CDR2: MDHEN, SYDVKM. The CDR3 is 21 amino acids. The CDR3 nucleotides read TGTGCCAGCAGTTTAATGATTCCGACCCCAAGGAGTCCCACAAGCTCCTACGAGCAGTACTTC. This gives the protein CASSLMIPTPRSPTSSYEQYF. The complete variable domain, with remaining parts taken from reference TRBV28 and TRBJ2-7, reads DVKVTQSSRYLVKRTGEKVFLECVQDMDHENMFWYRQDPGLGLRLIYFSYDVKMKEKGDIPEGYSVSREKKERFSLILESASTNQTSMYLCASSLMIPTPRSPTSSYEQYFGPGTRLTVT.

This chain links TRBV5-6 with TRBJ1-1, with a possible D match to TRBD1 (6 bases). Trimming took off 4 bases at V and 5 bases at J, with 30 bases between the two ends. The CDR3 is made up of 19 amino acids. Germline-derived CDR1 and CDR2 are SGHDT and YYEEEE. This chain's CDR3 is CASSGSPTQGRVLRTEAFF. The CDR3 coding sequence is TGTGCCAGCAGCGGTTCACCCACCCAGGGGCGAGTGTTGAGGACTGAAGCTTTCTTT. Filled out from reference TRBV5-6 and TRBJ1-1, the complete variable domain reads DAGVTQSPTHLIKTRGQQVTLRCSPKSGHDTVSWYQQALGQGPQFIFQYYEEEERQRGNFPDRFSGHQFPNYSSELNVNALLLGDSALYLCASSGSPTQGRVLRTEAFFGQGTRLTVV.

The CDR3 reads CASSPPNTEAFF. In nucleotides, the CDR3 is TGTGCCAGCTCACCTCCGAACACTGAAGCTTTCTTT. The rearrangement uses TRBV18 and TRBJ1-1; D not certain. Germline assignment: CDR1 KGHSH and CDR2 LQKENI. Trimming stripped 3 bases from V and 1 base from J, with 3 bases between. This CDR3 comprises 12 residues.

CDR3 in amino acids: CASSQGGGYTF. The CDR3 DNA reads as TGTGCCAGCAGCCAAGGCGGTGGCTACACCTTC. The chain uses TRBV6-5 and TRBJ1-2, with D hard to call. CDR3 length: 11 residues. The V end was cut by 6 bases, the J end by 7 bases, with 9 bases between. CDR1 is MNHEY, CDR2 SVGAGI, per germline.

V gene TRBV15 combines with J gene TRBJ2-3; TRBD2 might be the D (6 bases). V lost 0 bases, J lost 0 bases, and 10 bases lay in between. The germline V gene has CDR1 LNHNV and CDR2 YYDKDF (reference sequence). The CDR3 is made up of 16 amino acids. The CDR3: CATSREAGTSTDTQYF. As DNA, the CDR3 is TGTGCCACCAGCAGAGAGGCGGGAACTAGCACAGATACGCAGTATTTT.